The following is a T cell receptor (beta chain) sequence with its context. Its ends do not fully match the called genes, so a read error is possible. The data originate from a study of molecular identifiers for immune sequencing clone quantification. TCR libraries were built in bulk with a published protocol and specific TCR primers. A single record per CDR3 protein comes from TCRdb applying MiXCR to the PCR reads. Seen here are 90,000 or so distinct CDR3 sequences, 25% observed once, and the top ten hold 0.78%. Source material for naive CD8 libraries was about 17,000 to 1,100,000 sorted cells, with 10%, 30% or 50% RNA. Germline values: CDR1 SGDLS, CDR2 YYNGEE. This CDR3 comprises 12 residues.

Sequencing input: naive CD8+ T cells from blood, with Jurkat cell RNA spiked in. The subset: FACS-sorted CD8+CD4-CCR7+CD45RA+ naive T cells. The gene calls are TRBV9 and TRBJ1-6; D is perhaps TRBD1 (5 bases). This receptor was identified in a human donor in good health. Some libraries in this study had Jurkat cell RNA spiked in. CDR3 bases: TGTGCCAGCAGGGTGGGGGGACCACCTCTCCACTTT. Amino acid sequence: CASRVGGPPLHF.